Each of the 8 T cell receptor beta chains below was sequenced from the same sample in a study of shared clonotypes between healthy human individuals. The table came from immunoSEQ multiplex PCR; TCRdb's copy has only in-frame clones and leaves some out. The sample includes 400,000 to 500,000 clones, over 60% seen only once; the top ten take over 10%. Sequenced input: PBMCs. These receptors originate from a woman in her thirties or forties in good health. Some clones in this sample may be carry-over from other donors' samples.

The V call is TRBV2, the J call TRBJ2-7; D remains unclear. CDR1 is SNHLY and CDR2 is FYNNEI in the germline V gene. The CDR3 runs 10 residues. V lost 7 bases and J 6 bases, leaving 7 bases between the germline ends. CDR3 nucleotides: TGTGCCAGCATTCAAGGCGAGCAGTACTTC. The encoded protein is CASIQGEQYF.

This chain links TRBV2 with TRBJ2-3; D not certain. With 4 bases removed from V and 3 bases from J, the gap between germline ends came to 8 bases. Germline loops: CDR1 SNHLY, CDR2 FYNNEI. CDR3 length: 13 amino acids. CDR3 amino acids: CASSGWVTDTQYF. In DNA form, the CDR3 reads TGTGCCAGCAGTGGATGGGTTACAGATACGCAGTATTTT.

A few counts support this clone. The genes are TRBV5-1 and TRBJ1-1; D is unresolved. Trimming left V 3 bases short and J 0 bases short, with 12 bases between. Germline V gives CDR1 SGHRS, CDR2 YFSETQ. The CDR3 runs to 15 residues. In DNA, the CDR3 is TGCGCCAGCAGCTCTGCCTCGGGAATGAACACTGAAGCTTTCTTT. Protein: CASSSASGMNTEAFF.

The CDR3 DNA sequence: TGTGCCAGTAGTCCACAATGGGAAAAAGGGGGGGGCACTGAAGCTTTCTTT. This translates into CASSPQWEKGGGTEAFF. The rearrangement uses TRBV19 and TRBJ1-1; TRBD1 might be the D (6 bases). The CDR3 contains 17 residues. Germline CDR1 and CDR2: LNHDA and SQIVND (reference sequence). V was clipped by 5 bases and J by 4 bases, with 23 bases between them.

The chain uses TRBV5-1 and TRBJ2-1; 8 bases agree with TRBD2. The CDR3 length is 14 residues. Germline CDR1 reads SGHRS; CDR2 reads YFSETQ. Trimming took 5 bases from V and 6 from J; bases not matched to a gene: 7. CDR3 coding DNA: TGCGCCAGCAGGGGACGGGAGGGATTCAATGAGCAGTTCTTC. As protein: CASRGREGFNEQFF.

This clone was counted ten times or more. The rearrangement uses TRBV30 and TRBJ1-5, with no clear D. Germline CDR1 and CDR2: GTSNPN and SVGIG (reference sequence). The CDR3 totals 13 residues. Trimming left V 3 bases short and J 2 bases short, with 8 bases between. CDR3 in DNA: TGTGCCTGGAGCTATGGGGGCAATCAGCCCCAGCATTTT. Protein: CAWSYGGNQPQHF.

The V gene is TRBV2, the J gene TRBJ2-1, with 9 nucleotides matching TRBD2. The J segment lost 4 bases and the V segment lost 2 bases, leaving 9 bases of the junction unmatched. The CDR3 totals 17 residues. Germline V CDR1 and CDR2: SNHLY, FYNNEI. CDR3 nucleotides: TGTGCCAGCAGTGAAATGGTTCTAGCGGGGTTTTACAATGAGCAGTTCTTC. Residues: CASSEMVLAGFYNEQFF.

The sample holds one count of this clone. The chain combines TRBV11-3 with TRBJ2-3, with 7 nucleotides matching TRBD1. The CDR3 extends over 13 amino acids. CDR1 is SGHNT and CDR2 is YENEEA in the germline V gene. Germline trimming cut 5 bases from V and 3 bases from J; bases unmatched to any gene: 2. CDR3 sequence: CASSPRGTDTQYF. CDR3 in DNA: TGTGCCAGCAGCCCCAGGGGGACAGATACGCAGTATTTT.